Sequencing of this T cell receptor beta chain was carried out in a study of naive and memory T cell subsets (dated by TCRdb to between 2016 and 2019). The study in broad terms: Sorted naive and memory T cell subsets from peripheral blood were analyzed in the study using a UMI-based, open-source pipeline for TCR alpha and beta sequencing. RNA was DNase-treated and reverse transcribed with TCR constant-region primers, mostly using SuperScript III. Complete agreement was observed between the functional CMV T cell responses and the IgG serology results. Results and caveats for the whole study, not just this receptor: After error correction, over 95% of naive TCR sequences appeared only once, giving much steeper abundance distributions than memory subsets. Gini index rose and Shannon and inverse Simpson diversity fell from naive through CM, EM and EMRA in both CD4 and CD8 cells. A clonotype was defined as a single alpha or beta chain sequence rather than as a paired alpha/beta receptor. RNA-based TCR counts may be influenced by expression changes linked to T cell activation and differentiation. The repertoire findings for the naive and memory subsets could not be validated, as no ground truth was available. A power law was followed by TCR abundance, with an exponent that differed between naive and memory subsets but was consistent across the three individuals.

The CDR1 and CDR2 encoded by the germline V gene are SGHTA and FQGNSA. Between the V and J ends, shortened by 2 bases and 7 bases respectively, the junction contains 12 bases. Including cysteine and phenylalanine, the CDR3 has 14 amino acids. Just the 42-base CDR3 DNA is kept, in frame starting at base 1. TCR alpha and beta chain libraries were amplified separately from the second PCR step onward. The CMV status of each donor was determined by measuring IFNgamma production from CD4+ T cells after fresh PBMCs had been stimulated overnight with CMV viral lysate. CD4 T cells were positively selected using Miltenyi beads, after which CD8 T cells were positively selected from the CD4-negative fraction. After staining for CD3, CD4, CD8, CD45RA, CD27 and a live/dead dye, cells were sorted on a BD Aria II into four subsets based on CD45RA and CD27. Blood was obtained from a few healthy volunteers, and the blood from each volunteer was fractionated into CD4 and CD8 T cells and subsequently into four differentiation subsets. About 120 ml of peripheral blood was taken from each donor, and PBMC were separated by density-gradient centrifugation on Ficoll-Paque PLUS. Sorted cells were lysed in RLT buffer, and RNA was extracted with a Qiagen RNeasy kit and stored at -80°C.

Library creation used UMI-ligation and nested PCR. An equimolar mix of two oligonucleotides covering both TRBC1 and TRBC2 was used as the beta constant-region primer. Four rounds of PCR, combining the SP2 primer with nested alpha and beta constant-region primers, were used to amplify the ligated cDNA. A single-stranded oligonucleotide containing the SP2 primer and a 12-nucleotide UMI was joined to the 3' end of the cDNA by T4 RNA ligase 1. Incubation of the ligation reaction lasted about 19-24 hours at 16 degrees C. To avoid over-amplification, PCR2 was usually performed as a SYBR Green qPCR and halted once a predetermined threshold was reached. Apart from the first purification, every purification step used Agencourt AMPure XP magnetic beads. Libraries were quantified by Qubit and checked on a TapeStation, where a main peak was expected near 650 bp. Pooled libraries were sequenced on an Illumina MiSeq using v2 2x251 paired-end kits, and typically 1-2 million reads were obtained per sample. Each sample's library went into the pool at approximately 4.2 nM, and roughly 5-8% PhiX was added to help with cluster recognition. Per the source publication's procedure: Using tag matching that tolerated one base-pair mismatch, Decombinator assigned V and J genes to FASTQ reads that had been processed by Demultiplexor. Collapsinator relied on UMIs to fix sequencing errors as well as frequency errors caused by PCR heterogeneity. CDR3Translator translated TCRs and extracted CDR3s from the conserved cysteine to the FGXG phenylalanine, flagging non-productive sequences. Repertoires were subsampled to equal numbers of UMI-defined TCRs before Gini, Shannon entropy and inverse Simpson indices were calculated. Power-law fits to clonotype abundance distributions were performed by maximum likelihood within the linear range. When run on a single naive CD8 sample, MIGEC and the pipeline yielded similar UMI counts, similar unique TCR numbers and similar clonal distributions. The repertoires were searched for roughly 7,900 CMV-associated CDR3 sequences that had been compiled from VDJdb and a published dataset. TCRdb itself trimmed the public reads at Q25 with fastp, ran MiXCR and retained productive beta chains. Duplicate CDR3 protein sequences are folded into a single record with the most common DNA and genes. None of the V and J calls come from the authors' own analysis; TCRdb made them. Here the sample has 95,000 to 150,000 distinct CDR3 sequences; roughly 36% occur a single time. About 1% of the sample lies in the top ten.

This clonotype was recorded a few times. It lacks a known antigen. Base-call qualities are not available, and no considerably larger clone is one nucleotide away. Sequences were obtained from central memory CD4+ T cells from blood. The cell subset or site label on this specimen signifies: central memory, CD45RA- CD27+. This chain joins TRBV7-2 to TRBJ2-1, with the D segment possibly TRBD1 or TRBD2, each aligning over 5 bases. The sequence came from a human donor in good health. In nucleotides, the sequence is TGTGCCAGCAGCTTACTGGGTGGGGGAAATGAGCAGTTCTTC. The translation is CASSLLGGGNEQFF.